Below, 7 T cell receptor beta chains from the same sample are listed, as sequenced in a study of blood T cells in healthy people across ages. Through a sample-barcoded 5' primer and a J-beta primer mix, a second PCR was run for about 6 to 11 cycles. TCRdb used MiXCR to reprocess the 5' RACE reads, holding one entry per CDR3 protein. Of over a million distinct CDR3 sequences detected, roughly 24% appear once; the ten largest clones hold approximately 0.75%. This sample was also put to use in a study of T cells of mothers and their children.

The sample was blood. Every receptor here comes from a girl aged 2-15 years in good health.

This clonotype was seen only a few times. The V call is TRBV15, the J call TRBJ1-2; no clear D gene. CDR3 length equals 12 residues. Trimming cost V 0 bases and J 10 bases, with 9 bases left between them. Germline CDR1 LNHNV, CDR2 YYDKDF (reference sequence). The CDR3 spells CATSRDHSDYTF. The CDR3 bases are TGTGCCACCAGCAGAGATCACAGTGACTACACCTTC.

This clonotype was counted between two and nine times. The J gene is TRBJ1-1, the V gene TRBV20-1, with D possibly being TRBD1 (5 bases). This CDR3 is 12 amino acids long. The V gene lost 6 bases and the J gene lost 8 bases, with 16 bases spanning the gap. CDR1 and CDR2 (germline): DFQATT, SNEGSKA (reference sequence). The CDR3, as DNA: TGCAGTGCGCTGGGTGGGGCCCAAGAAGCTTTCTTT. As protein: CSALGGAQEAFF.

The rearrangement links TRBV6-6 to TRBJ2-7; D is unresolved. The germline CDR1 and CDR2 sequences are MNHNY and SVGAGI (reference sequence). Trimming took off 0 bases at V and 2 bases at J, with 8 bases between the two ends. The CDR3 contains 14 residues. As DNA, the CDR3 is TGTGCCAGCAGTTACTCGCCACCCGCCTACGAGCAGTACTTC. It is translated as CASSYSPPAYEQYF.

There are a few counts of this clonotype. The CDR3 is CASSDEEGETQYF. For the CDR3, the DNA is TGTGCCAGCAGCGACGAGGAGGGAGAGACCCAGTACTTC. The rearrangement links TRBV7-9 to TRBJ2-5, with a possible D match to TRBD2 (6 bases). Germline lookup yields CDR1 SEHNR and CDR2 FQNEAQ (reference sequence). Trimming pared 5 bases from V and 4 bases from J, leaving 11 bases between. This CDR3 contains 13 residues. Complete variable domain (other parts from reference TRBV7-9 and TRBJ2-5): DTGVSQNPRHKITKRGQNVTFRCDPISEHNRLYWYRQTLGQGPEFLTYFQNEAQLEKSRLLSDRFSAERPKGSFSTLEIQRTEQGDSAMYLCASSDEEGETQYFGPGTRLLVL.

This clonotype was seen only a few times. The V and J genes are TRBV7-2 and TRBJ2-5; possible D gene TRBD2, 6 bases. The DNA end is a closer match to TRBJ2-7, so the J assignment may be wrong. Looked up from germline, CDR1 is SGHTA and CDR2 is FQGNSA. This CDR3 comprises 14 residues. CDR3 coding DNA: TGTGCCAGCAGCTCACCCGGGACTCTCTACGAGCAGTACTTC. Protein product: CASSSPGTLYEQYF.

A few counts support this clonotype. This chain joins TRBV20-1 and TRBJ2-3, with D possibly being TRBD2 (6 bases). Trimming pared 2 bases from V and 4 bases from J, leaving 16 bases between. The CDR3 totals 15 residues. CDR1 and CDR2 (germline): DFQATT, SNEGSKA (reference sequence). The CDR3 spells CSARQLAGTADTQYF. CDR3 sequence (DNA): TGCAGTGCTAGACAATTGGCGGGGACGGCAGATACGCAGTATTTT.

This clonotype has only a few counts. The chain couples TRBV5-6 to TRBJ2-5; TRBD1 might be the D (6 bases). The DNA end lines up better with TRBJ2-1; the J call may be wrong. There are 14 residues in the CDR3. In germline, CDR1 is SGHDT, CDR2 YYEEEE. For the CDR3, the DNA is TGTGCCAGCATCCCCCCAGGGGACTACAATGAGCAGTTCTTC. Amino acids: CASIPPGDYNEQFF.